These 20 T cell receptor beta chains came from one sample sequenced in a study of T cells in Graves' hyperthyroidism and ophthalmopathy (dated by TCRdb to about 2019). The method was multiplex PCR. The reads were generated on an Illumina HiSeq 2000. The TCR beta CDR3 regions were amplified from the RNA transcripts. The TCR CDR3 was subjected to a first round of RT-PCR using the HTBI primer set and the Qiagen OneStep RT-PCR kit. Clones were called with MiXCR by TCRdb after fastp trimmed the public reads at Q25, and only in-frame beta chains were retained. Entries are consolidated by CDR3 protein sequence, retaining the most common genes and DNA. Recorded for this sample are hundreds of thousands of distinct CDR3 sequences; 35% to 55% of them occurred a single time. The ten largest make up just over 8% of the sample. Input material: peripheral blood or thyroid tissue (not recorded which). These receptors all come from a woman in her late teens or twenties with Graves' hyperthyroidism. Donor details come from another sample of the same person, matched by shared clones.

The rearrangement links TRBV15 to TRBJ1-2, with D unresolved. CDR1 LNHNV and CDR2 YYDKDF come from the germline V gene (reference sequence). This CDR3 region has 13 residues. Trimming shortened V by 3 bases and J by 5 bases, and 10 bases separated the two germline ends. CDR3 in amino acids: CATSSESGYGYTF. Written as DNA, the CDR3 is TGTGCCACCAGCAGTGAGTCCGGATATGGCTACACCTTC.

This clonotype was seen ten or more times. The chain has TRBV14 and TRBJ1-4; D gene uncertain. Per germline, CDR1 SGHDN and CDR2 FVKESK. The CDR3 is 12 amino acids. V gave up 1 base and J gave up 11 bases, with 8 bases separating them. The CDR3 DNA reads TGTGCCAGCAGCCAAGTATACGGGAAACTGTTTTTT. Its translation: CASSQVYGKLFF.

This clonotype was seen many times. V and J are TRBV7-9 and TRBJ1-5; 7 positions match TRBD1. This CDR3 is built from 12 residues. The ends lost 4 bases at V and 6 bases at J; junction bases unmatched: 0. CDR1 SEHNR and CDR2 FQNEAQ come from the germline V gene (reference sequence). The CDR3 DNA reads as TGTGCCAGCAGCTCAGGGGGTCAGCCCCAGCATTTT. Its protein is CASSSGGQPQHF. The full variable domain, with the rest looked up from reference TRBV7-9 and TRBJ1-5, is DTGVSQNPRHKITKRGQNVTFRCDPISEHNRLYWYRQTLGQGPEFLTYFQNEAQLEKSRLLSDRFSAERPKGSFSTLEIQRTEQGDSAMYLCASSSGGQPQHFGDGTRLSIL.

The gene calls are TRBV7-2 and TRBJ2-5; 11 bases match TRBD2. Trimming removed 4 bases from V and 4 bases from J; junction bases left unmatched: 5. CDR1 is SGHTA, CDR2 FQGNSA, per germline. The CDR3 extends over 15 amino acids. The DNA of the CDR3 is TGTGCCAGCAGCTATAGCGGGAGGGACTTAGAGACCCAGTACTTC. Its translation: CASSYSGRDLETQYF.

CDR3 region: CASSLITSEAFF. CDR3 DNA sequence: TGCGCCAGCAGCTTGATAACATCCGAAGCTTTCTTT. The rearrangement joins TRBV5-1 to TRBJ1-1; no definite D call. The CDR3 contains 12 residues. Germline V lookup: CDR1 SGHRS, CDR2 YFSETQ. Trimming shortened V by 1 base and J by 8 bases, and 9 bases separated the two germline ends.

This sequence joins TRBV20-1 and TRBJ1-6; D is ambiguous. The CDR3 loop spans 14 amino acids. Trimming pared 5 bases from V and 7 bases from J, leaving 15 bases between. Germline V lookup: CDR1 DFQATT, CDR2 SNEGSKA (reference sequence). The CDR3 coding sequence is TGCAGTGCTCCCCGCTTAGATAGAAATTCACCCCTCCACTTT. Translating gives CSAPRLDRNSPLHF.

This clonotype showed up just once. V and J are TRBV29-1 and TRBJ1-2; D uncertain. This CDR3 region has 11 residues. Germline CDR1 reads SQVTM; CDR2 reads ANQGSEA. DNA of the CDR3: TGCAGTCCCGGCGGGCGCGGTGGCTACACCTTC. Its translation: CSPGGRGGYTF.

The gene calls are TRBV29-1 and TRBJ2-2; the D call may be TRBD1 or TRBD2 (5 bases each). The CDR3 totals 15 residues. V was cut by 7 bases and J by 4 bases, with 19 bases left in between. Germline loops: CDR1 SQVTM, CDR2 ANQGSEA. CDR3 sequence (DNA): TGCAGCGCCGAAGGCGGGCCAGGGCCCACCGGGGAGCTGTTTTTT. Protein: CSAEGGPGPTGELFF.

On this clonotype itself: Germline and junction disagree at one end, which may indicate a read error. This chain links TRBV25-1 with TRBJ1-2; D remains ambiguous. Germline V lookup: CDR1 MGHDK, CDR2 SYGVNS. The CDR3 runs 14 residues. CDR3 in amino acids: CASNPRAWGYGYTF. The CDR3 DNA reads TGTGCTAGCAATCCACGGGCATGGGGCTATGGCTACACCTTC.

The chain uses TRBV6-1 and TRBJ2-7; D possibly corresponds to TRBD1 (6 bases). Germline V gene lookup returns CDR1 MNHNS and CDR2 SASEGT. The CDR3 consists of 14 residues. V was clipped by 6 bases and J by 4 bases, with 16 bases between them. The CDR3 DNA reads TGTGCCAGCAGCCGTCGACAGGAAAAATACGAGCAGTACTTC. It translates to CASSRRQEKYEQYF.

This clonotype has more than one count but fewer than ten. V is TRBV5-5 and J is TRBJ2-5, with 9 bases that match TRBD1. There are 16 residues in the CDR3. The J segment lost 1 base and the V segment lost 0 bases, leaving 4 bases of the junction unmatched. Germline CDR1 SGHKS, CDR2 YYEKEE (reference sequence). CDR3 coding DNA: TGTGCCAGCAGCTTGGGGGACAGGGACGGCCAAGAGACCCAGTACTTC. It translates to CASSLGDRDGQETQYF.

This clonotype was counted many times. V gene TRBV7-2 combines with J gene TRBJ2-2; TRBD2 matches at 7 bases. There are 16 residues in the CDR3. After removal of 5 bases from V and 3 bases from J, the junction contained 9 bases not matched to a gene. Germline V gives CDR1 SGHTA, CDR2 FQGNSA. The CDR3 bases are TGTGCCAGCAGCCCCAATCGGGAGGACCACACCGGGGAGCTGTTTTTT. This codes for CASSPNREDHTGELFF.

This clonotype has only a few counts. The rearrangement links TRBV7-2 to TRBJ2-7; 8 bases map to TRBD2. The CDR3 loop spans 15 amino acids. The V gene's germline CDR1 is SGHTA and CDR2 FQGNSA. J lost 1 base, V lost 4 bases, and 6 bases had no gene match. In nucleotides, the CDR3 is TGTGCCAGCAGCTCGAATAGCGGGATGTCCTACGAGCAGTACTTC. Translation gives CASSSNSGMSYEQYF.

This clonotype was found many times. The chain uses TRBV2 and TRBJ2-7; D is possibly TRBD1 (6 bases). This CDR3 spans 13 amino acids. With 4 bases removed from V and 0 bases from J, the gap between germline ends came to 7 bases. Germline V gene sequence: CDR1 SNHLY, CDR2 FYNNEI. The CDR3 nucleotides are TGTGCCAGCAGTGGGGACAACTCCTACGAGCAGTACTTC. This encodes CASSGDNSYEQYF. Variable domain in full (rest from reference TRBV2 and TRBJ2-7): EPEVTQTPSHQVTQMGQEVILRCVPISNHLYFYWYRQILGQKVEFLVSFYNNEISEKSEIFDDQFSVERPDGSNFTLKIRSTKLEDSAMYFCASSGDNSYEQYFGPGTRLTVT.

V and J are TRBV11-1 and TRBJ2-3, with D possibly matching TRBD1 (5 bases). The V and J ends lost 11 bases and 3 bases respectively, with 15 bases between them. This CDR3 region has 13 residues. Germline V gene data show CDR1 as SGHAT and CDR2 as FQDESV (reference sequence). The CDR3 is CAWSLGVTDTQYF. CDR3 DNA sequence: TGTGCCTGGAGCCTAGGGGTAACAGATACGCAGTATTTT.

Of note for this clonotype: The junction departs from germline at one end; a sequencing error may be responsible. DNA of the CDR3: TGTGCCATCAGTGAGACTAGCGGGACCCAAACCTTT. Translation: CAISETSGTQTF. The V and J genes are TRBV10-3 and TRBJ1-1; possible D gene TRBD1, 5 bases. Germline CDR1 ENHRY, CDR2 SYGVKD. This CDR3 is built from 12 residues.

This sequence joins TRBV2 and TRBJ2-7; 7 nucleotides agree with TRBD2. Germline CDR1 reads SNHLY; CDR2 reads FYNNEI. The CDR3 spans 15 residues. The J segment lost 7 bases and the V segment lost 7 bases, leaving 16 bases of the junction unmatched. Here the CDR3 reads CASTSSILGEGEQYF. DNA of the CDR3: TGTGCCAGCACGTCATCGATATTGGGGGAGGGAGAGCAGTACTTC.

In DNA form, the CDR3 reads TGCAGCCAAGATAGTCAGGGCTATGGCTACACCTTC. It translates to CSQDSQGYGYTF. The rearrangement joins TRBV29-1 to TRBJ1-2; D possibly corresponds to TRBD1 (5 bases). This CDR3 spans 12 amino acids. Germline CDR1 reads SQVTM; CDR2 reads ANQGSEA. V gave up 8 bases and J gave up 4 bases, with 14 bases separating them. The variable domain in full, with the rest retrieved from reference TRBV29-1 and TRBJ1-2, is SAVISQKPSRDICQRGTSLTIQCQVDSQVTMMFWYRQQPGQSLTLIATANQGSEATYESGFVIDKFPISRPNLTFSTLTVSNMSPEDSSIYLCSQDSQGYGYTFGSGTRLTVV.

About this clonotype itself: The conserved closing phenylalanine or tryptophan is absent in this CDR3, likely reflecting a read error. It is unclear where the CDR3 begins or ends on the DNA, so no DNA is shown, and the CDR3 is as TCRdb lists it. The genes are TRBV7-9 and TRBJ1-6. Per the germline V gene, CDR1 is SEHNR and CDR2 is FQNEAQ (reference sequence). Counting both end residues, the CDR3 totals 9 amino acids. CDR3 in amino acids: CASSLGGIT.

This clonotype turned up a few times. The gene calls are TRBV7-2 and TRBJ2-7, with TRBD2 matching 8 bases. Germline V CDR1 and CDR2: SGHTA, FQGNSA. The CDR3 sequence is 16 residues long. V shed 5 bases, J shed 7 bases, and the junction held 16 bases outside the gene matches. Written as DNA, the CDR3 is TGTGCCAGCAGCCTCCAGCAGGCTAGCGGGCCCCGGGAGCAGTACTTC. Its translation: CASSLQQASGPREQYF.